The sample holds one count of the clone carrying this T cell receptor (beta chain). The repertoire was sequenced with immunoSEQ multiplex PCR; TCRdb's copy has only in-frame clones and lacks some. This table has under 75,000 clones, about three quarters appearing once. The sort gate was single viable CD3+CD4+CD8-CD45RO+ cells for memory CD4+ T cells. Germline loops: CDR1 SNHLY, CDR2 FYNNEI. This CDR3 is built from 12 residues. Trimming stripped 2 bases from V and 4 bases from J, with 6 bases between. This specimen belongs to a study of memory CD4+ T cells and cytomegalovirus serostatus. The sequencing sample was made of memory CD4+ T cells from blood. The source of this sequence is an adult in good health and CMV-seronegative. Some clones in this sample may be carry-over from other donors' samples. The genes are TRBV2 and TRBJ2-7; no firm D call. Written as DNA, the CDR3 is TGTGCCAGCAGTGAAACCCGGTACGAGCAGTACTTC. It is translated as CASSETRYEQYF.